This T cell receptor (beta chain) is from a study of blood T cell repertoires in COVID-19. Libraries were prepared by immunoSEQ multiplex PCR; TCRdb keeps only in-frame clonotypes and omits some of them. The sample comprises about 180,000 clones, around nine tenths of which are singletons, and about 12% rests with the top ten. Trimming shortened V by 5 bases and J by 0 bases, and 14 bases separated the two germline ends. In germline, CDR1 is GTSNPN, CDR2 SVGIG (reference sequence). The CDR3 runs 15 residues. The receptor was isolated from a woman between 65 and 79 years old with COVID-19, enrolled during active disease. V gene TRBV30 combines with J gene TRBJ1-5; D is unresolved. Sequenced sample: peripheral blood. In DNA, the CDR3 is TGTGCCTGGGCGCGAGGGAGCGATAGCAATCAGCCCCAGCATTTT. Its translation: CAWARGSDSNQPQHF.